What follows describes a single T cell receptor (beta chain). Its antigen is as yet unknown. The investigators amplified TCR beta CDR3 regions from RNA transcripts. In the first-round RT-PCR of the TCR CDR3, the HTBI primer set was used. MiXCR was run by TCRdb on the multiplex PCR reads, yielding one entry per CDR3 protein. This table has around 600,000 distinct CDR3 sequences, about 14% appearing once. A patient was excluded if there was uncontrolled infection, other autoimmune disease, pregnancy or lactation. Out of over 7.5 ml of fresh peripheral blood came the PBMCs. This specimen belongs to a study of T cells in Graves' hyperthyroidism and ophthalmopathy. J was trimmed by 7 bases and V by 2 bases; bases with no gene match: 4. The CDR3 runs to 14 residues. CDR1 and CDR2 (germline): MGHDK, SYGVNS. Study-level findings and limits: In the blood, most expanded thyroid clonotypes above 0.001 appeared as well.

This sequence joins TRBV25-1 and TRBJ2-5, with 10 bases identical to TRBD1. This receptor was taken from a woman aged 50 to 60 with Graves' ophthalmopathy. The sequenced sample consisted of blood. The CDR3 coding sequence is TGTGCCAGCAGTGAAGCGGGACAGGGGTGGACCCAGTACTTC. Protein: CASSEAGQGWTQYF.